These 12 T cell receptor beta chains came from one sample sequenced in a study of lymphopenia after photon versus proton radiotherapy. Assay used: immunoSEQ multiplex PCR; TCRdb lists only in-frame clones, some missing. The sample lists around 53,000 clones; more than 70% were seen once. Sequences were derived from peripheral blood, sampled from a patient treated with photon-based radiotherapy. The receptors shown here come from a man over 45 with gastric cancer.

The chain combines TRBV5-4 with TRBJ2-2; D ambiguous. This CDR3 has 16 amino acids. The germline V gene has CDR1 SGHNT and CDR2 YYREEE (reference sequence). Trimming removed 4 bases from V and 1 base from J, with 14 bases in between. The CDR3 loop is CASSLQVGKNTGELFF. CDR3 DNA sequence: TGTGCCAGCAGCCTTCAGGTGGGGAAGAACACCGGGGAGCTGTTTTTT.

The chain recombines TRBV2 with TRBJ2-1; tentatively, D is TRBD1 (5 bases). Germline CDR1 SNHLY, CDR2 FYNNEI. V dropped 3 bases and J dropped 8 bases, with 11 bases sitting between them. The CDR3 runs to 13 residues. Here the CDR3 reads CASSDRDRDEQFF. For the CDR3, the DNA is TGTGCCAGCAGTGACAGGGATAGGGATGAGCAGTTCTTC. Variable domain in full (rest from reference TRBV2 and TRBJ2-1): EPEVTQTPSHQVTQMGQEVILRCVPISNHLYFYWYRQILGQKVEFLVSFYNNEISEKSEIFDDQFSVERPDGSNFTLKIRSTKLEDSAMYFCASSDRDRDEQFFGPGTRLTVL.

This chain joins TRBV27 and TRBJ2-4; 14 nucleotides agree with TRBD2. CDR3 size: 19 residues. After removal of 5 bases from V and 1 base from J, the junction contained 10 bases not matched to a gene. Germline V gene sequence: CDR1 MNHEY, CDR2 SMNVEV (reference sequence). CDR3 region: CASSQTGTSGSRAKNIQYF. In DNA form, the CDR3 reads TGTGCCAGCAGTCAGACAGGGACTAGCGGGAGTAGGGCCAAAAACATTCAGTACTTC.

This clone was recorded a few times. The chain links TRBV19 to TRBJ2-7, with D tentatively TRBD1 or TRBD2 (5 bases each). The germline V gene has CDR1 LNHDA and CDR2 SQIVND (reference sequence). This CDR3 comprises 15 residues. V lost 3 bases, J lost 3 bases, and 15 bases lay in between. This chain's CDR3 is CASSMWGTGNYEQYF. The DNA of the CDR3 is TGTGCCAGTAGTATGTGGGGGACGGGCAACTACGAGCAGTACTTC.

CDR3 DNA sequence: TGCGCCAGCAGCTCTTTGGGACTAGCGGGAGGAAATGAGCAGTTCTTC. This sequence encodes CASSSLGLAGGNEQFF. This chain links TRBV5-1 with TRBJ2-1; 15 nucleotides line up with TRBD2. Per germline, CDR1 SGHRS and CDR2 YFSETQ. J gave up 7 bases and V 3 bases, and 5 bases lay outside the gene matches. The CDR3 has 16 residues.

The genes are TRBV5-1 and TRBJ2-2; no clear D gene. This CDR3 region has 14 residues. In germline, CDR1 is SGHRS, CDR2 YFSETQ. With 3 bases removed from V and 2 bases from J, the gap between germline ends came to 8 bases. The CDR3 coding sequence is TGCGCCAGCAGCTCCACCGACAACACCGGGGAGCTGTTTTTT. It codes for CASSSTDNTGELFF.

The J gene is TRBJ2-5, the V gene TRBV7-2; D is possibly TRBD2 (6 bases). Germline values: CDR1 SGHTA, CDR2 FQGNSA. The CDR3 contains 13 residues. The V gene lost 0 bases and the J gene lost 4 bases, with 6 bases spanning the gap. CDR3 in amino acids: CASSLARGETQYF. CDR3 in DNA: TGTGCCAGCAGCTTAGCGCGGGGAGAGACCCAGTACTTC.

The gene calls are TRBV29-1 and TRBJ1-2, with no clear D. The CDR3 is 11 residues long. The V gene lost 5 bases and the J gene lost 8 bases, with 12 bases spanning the gap. Germline loops: CDR1 SQVTM, CDR2 ANQGSEA. DNA for the CDR3: TGCAGCGTTCGGTCCGTTGTAGGCTACACCTTC. As protein: CSVRSVVGYTF.

The V call is TRBV5-1, the J call TRBJ2-2, with TRBD2 as a possible D gene (6 bases). Trimming took 4 bases from V and 2 from J, leaving 15 bases between them. From germline, CDR1 is SGHRS and CDR2 YFSETQ. CDR3 length equals 16 residues. The CDR3 region has the DNA TGCGCCAGCAGCCGATGGACTGGGACTAACACCGGGGAGCTGTTTTTT. Its protein product is CASSRWTGTNTGELFF.

Notes on this clone: At one boundary the junction diverges from the germline segment, which might be a read error. J is TRBJ2-4 and V is TRBV18, with TRBD1 matching over 8 bases. The CDR3 has 13 amino acids. Germline CDR1 KGHSH, CDR2 LQKENI. The CDR3 reads CASSPAPSDRVSF. The CDR3 DNA sequence: TGTGCCAGCTCACCAGCACCCTCGGACAGGGTCTCTTTC.

This clone was counted a few times. The chain recombines TRBV2 with TRBJ2-1; perhaps TRBD2 as D (6 bases). Trimming shortened V by 11 bases and J by 4 bases, and 15 bases separated the two germline ends. The CDR3 totals 13 residues. Germline lookup yields CDR1 SNHLY and CDR2 FYNNEI. The CDR3 reads CAGADGGYNEQFF. The CDR3 coding sequence is TGTGCCGGAGCAGACGGGGGATACAATGAGCAGTTCTTC.

The V call is TRBV2, the J call TRBJ1-2; 8 nucleotides agree with TRBD1. With V trimmed by 6 bases and J by 8 bases, 8 bases remained unmatched. This CDR3 spans 13 amino acids. Per germline, CDR1 SNHLY and CDR2 FYNNEI. The CDR3 coding sequence is TGTGCCAGCAGGGGGACAGGCGCGGGAGGCTACACCTTC. It specifies CASRGTGAGGYTF.